The 10 T cell receptor beta chains below all came from one sample that was sequenced in a study of shared clonotypes between healthy human individuals. The table came from immunoSEQ multiplex PCR; TCRdb's copy has only in-frame clones and leaves some out. The sample carries 2 million or so clones, roughly 95% recorded once. The sample taken for sequencing was naive CD4+ T cells sorted from blood. This sample's subset: CD45RA+ positively selected. These receptors were taken from a man aged 18-30 years in good health.

The rearrangement joins TRBV4-1 to TRBJ2-5; D might be TRBD1 or TRBD2, each matching 6 bases. Germline CDR1 and CDR2: MGHRA and YSYEKL. The CDR3 sequence is 16 residues long. V was trimmed by 0 bases and J by 4 bases, leaving 15 bases between them. The CDR3 reads CASSQDHPGAGETQYF. The CDR3 DNA is TGCGCCAGCAGCCAAGATCATCCGGGGGCGGGAGAGACCCAGTACTTC.

This chain uses TRBV15 with TRBJ2-7, with D possibly matching TRBD2 (5 bases). Germline V gene lookup returns CDR1 LNHNV and CDR2 YYDKDF (reference sequence). Trimming removed 0 bases at V and 4 bases at J, with 10 bases between. The CDR3 is made up of 14 amino acids. The CDR3 region is CATSRDEGAYEQYF. CDR3 nucleotide sequence: TGTGCCACCAGCAGAGACGAGGGAGCGTACGAGCAGTACTTC.

The gene calls are TRBV10-3 and TRBJ1-2, with 10 positions matching TRBD1. Germline-derived CDR1 and CDR2 are ENHRY and SYGVKD. CDR3 length equals 15 residues. V was pared by 6 bases and J by 8 bases, with 12 bases of the junction left unmatched. The CDR3 coding sequence is TGTGCCATCAGAGGGGACAGGGGCGCCTTTGGAGGCTACACCTTC. Amino acids: CAIRGDRGAFGGYTF.

The CDR3 is CASSLPPTTSGGAKDTQYF. In nucleotides, the CDR3 is TGTGCCAGCAGTTTACCACCTACGACTAGCGGGGGGGCTAAAGATACGCAGTATTTT. V and J are TRBV28 and TRBJ2-3; 14 bases are a match to TRBD2. There are 19 residues in the CDR3. Germline V gives CDR1 MDHEN, CDR2 SYDVKM. With 2 bases clipped from V and 5 bases from J, the junction kept 12 bases outside the gene matches.

The chain joins TRBV6-6 to TRBJ2-2; a weak D match, TRBD1 (5 bases). The germline V gene encodes CDR1 MNHNY and CDR2 SVGAGI (reference sequence). The CDR3 is 14 amino acids. V was pared by 7 bases and J by 1 base, with 10 bases between. CDR3 protein: CASIKGWNTGELFF. CDR3 nucleotides: TGTGCCAGCATTAAGGGGTGGAACACCGGGGAGCTGTTTTTT.

The CDR3 is CASSGRNTEAFF. DNA for the CDR3: TGTGCCAGCAGTGGTCGGAACACTGAAGCTTTCTTT. The rearrangement joins TRBV2 to TRBJ1-1, with D unresolved. V was clipped by 4 bases and J by 1 base, with 4 bases between them. Germline loops: CDR1 SNHLY, CDR2 FYNNEI. The CDR3 is 12 amino acids.

The chain links TRBV2 to TRBJ2-7; the D is unclear. Germline lookup yields CDR1 SNHLY and CDR2 FYNNEI. V was trimmed by 6 bases and J by 2 bases, leaving 11 bases between them. CDR3 length equals 13 residues. The CDR3 is CASSNTQAYEQYF. CDR3 coding DNA: TGTGCCAGCAGCAACACCCAGGCCTACGAGCAGTACTTC. The variable domain in full, with the rest retrieved from reference TRBV2 and TRBJ2-7, is EPEVTQTPSHQVTQMGQEVILRCVPISNHLYFYWYRQILGQKVEFLVSFYNNEISEKSEIFDDQFSVERPDGSNFTLKIRSTKLEDSAMYFCASSNTQAYEQYFGPGTRLTVT.

The genes are TRBV6-5 and TRBJ1-1; maybe TRBD1 (5 bases). Looked up from germline, CDR1 is MNHEY and CDR2 is SVGAGI. The CDR3 extends over 13 amino acids. V dropped 7 bases and J dropped 6 bases, with 15 bases sitting between them. The CDR3 DNA follows: TGTGCCAGCACCCCCCCAGGGCGGGCTGAAGCTTTCTTT. Its translation: CASTPPGRAEAFF.

This chain uses TRBV18 with TRBJ2-1; 11 positions match TRBD2. The CDR3 extends over 15 amino acids. V was clipped by 2 bases and J by 8 bases; unmatched bases: 5. CDR1 and CDR2 from the germline V gene are KGHSH and LQKENI. DNA of the CDR3: TGTGCCAGCTCACCATCACTAGCGGGAGATGATGAGCAGTTCTTC. As protein: CASSPSLAGDDEQFF.

This chain connects TRBV7-2 to TRBJ2-6, with D possibly being TRBD1 (5 bases). The CDR3 loop spans 16 amino acids. V was trimmed by 1 base and J by 2 bases, leaving 9 bases between them. Germline lookup yields CDR1 SGHTA and CDR2 FQGNSA. This CDR3 is CASSLVQAAGANVLTF. The CDR3 DNA reads TGTGCCAGCAGCTTAGTACAGGCAGCTGGGGCCAACGTCCTGACTTTC.